These 6 T cell receptor beta chains share one sample of origin, sequenced in a study of immune cell composition in non-small cell lung cancer. Profiling relied on immunoSEQ multiplex PCR, and the TCRdb table lists in-frame clones only, not all of them. The top ten clones hold about an eighth of a sample with 6,000 to 8,000 clones, around 78% of them seen once. The sample comprised lung tumor tissue. The source of these receptors is a human donor with non-small cell lung cancer.

CDR3 DNA sequence: TGCGCCAGCAGCACCAGCTCTAGCGGAGCCGGGGAGCTGTTTTTT. Amino acids: CASSTSSSGAGELFF. The chain has TRBV4-1 and TRBJ2-2, with 7 bases fitting TRBD2. This CDR3 has 15 amino acids. Germline V lookup: CDR1 MGHRA, CDR2 YSYEKL. V shed 5 bases, J shed 6 bases, and the junction held 9 bases outside the gene matches.

The count of this clone is one. J is TRBJ1-2 and V is TRBV4-1, with 8 bases aligning to TRBD1. In germline, CDR1 is MGHRA, CDR2 YSYEKL. Trimming at V came to 0 bases and at J to 6 bases, leaving 15 bases not matched to a gene. The CDR3 runs 18 residues. CDR3 protein: CASSQDSLGGQGRNGYTF. CDR3 nucleotides: TGCGCCAGCAGCCAAGATTCCCTGGGAGGACAGGGACGTAATGGCTACACCTTC.

The rearrangement links TRBV23-1 to TRBJ2-3; D is ambiguous. TRBV23-1 is assigned to the ORF class and has an uncertain function. Trimming shortened V by 4 bases and J by 6 bases, and 8 bases separated the two germline ends. The CDR3 length is 12 residues. The DNA of the CDR3 is TGCGCCAGCAGTCGAGGACGCGATACGCAGTATTTT. It yields the protein CASSRGRDTQYF.

This clone came up once. The chain combines TRBV14 with TRBJ1-1, with no clear D. This CDR3 region has 16 residues. CDR1 and CDR2 (germline): SGHDN, FVKESK. V gave up 0 bases and J gave up 2 bases, with 13 bases separating them. Written as DNA, the CDR3 is TGTGCCAGCAGCCAAGATCTAGGTACAGCCAACACTGAAGCTTTCTTT. Protein sequence: CASSQDLGTANTEAFF.

This clone has just one count. The chain is built from TRBV5-1 and TRBJ1-4; D may be TRBD1 (5 bases). Trimming removed 4 bases at V and 5 bases at J, with 18 bases between. The germline gives CDR1 SGHRS, CDR2 YFSETQ. This CDR3 has 16 amino acids. The CDR3 region is CASSPQLAGVNEKLFF. The CDR3 DNA follows: TGCGCCAGCAGCCCCCAGCTGGCGGGGGTCAATGAAAAACTGTTTTTT.

The chain employs TRBV28 and TRBJ2-7; possible D gene TRBD1, 6 bases. V was shortened by 7 bases and J by 2 bases, with 18 bases between the two germline ends. The CDR3 has 15 amino acids. Germline V gene lookup returns CDR1 MDHEN and CDR2 SYDVKM. CDR3 DNA sequence: TGTGCCAGCATCGTACAGGGCCCTGGTGCCTACGAGCAGTACTTC. It codes for CASIVQGPGAYEQYF.